The present entry profiles one T cell receptor beta chain with its context. Its antigen is still unknown. This sample is drawn from a study of cytomegalovirus exposure and HLA in healthy donors. Overall study results and limits: Reports indicate that TCR beta sequences accurately predicted the HLA-A and HLA-B alleles of most subjects. TCR beta V segments were, for the most part, productive about 87% or about 30% of the time in an earlier analysis.

Trimming removed 0 bases from V and 6 bases from J, with 11 bases in between. Per the germline V gene, CDR1 is SNHLY and CDR2 is FYNNEI. This CDR3 region has 14 residues. The primer mix had 60 Vbeta and 13 Jbeta primers. Method: immunoSEQ multiplex PCR; TCRdb's copy keeps in-frame clones and lacks some. The table has 100,000 to 150,000 clones, approximately 80% seen once; the top ten hold 1%. The V call is TRBV2, the J call TRBJ1-1, with D uncertain. The clonotype comes from a man aged 35 to 55 in good health and CMV-seronegative. Sequenced: PBMCs. The CDR3 coding sequence is TGTGCCAGCAGTGAAGCTCGGTTTAGCGCTGAAGCTTTCTTT. It specifies CASSEARFSAEAFF.